This TCR beta chain was profiled in a study of blood T cells in healthy people across ages. Sample-barcoded 5' priming and a J-beta primer mix drove a second PCR of roughly 7 to 11 cycles. MiXCR was run by TCRdb on the 5' RACE reads, yielding one entry per CDR3 protein. The sample shows over a million distinct CDR3 sequences, 40% to 45% of them seen only once. No fewer than 6 micrograms of total RNA were isolated from every sample. This CDR3 contains 15 residues. V lost 6 bases to trimming and J lost 3 bases, with 18 bases between them. Per the germline V gene, CDR1 is MNHEY and CDR2 is SVGEGT. The source is a young woman in good health. The rearrangement links TRBV6-2 or TRBV6-3 to TRBJ2-7, with TRBD2 as a possible D gene (7 bases). The sequencing input was blood. The chain's CDR3 is CASSTRRGGLYEQYF. The CDR3 DNA reads TGTGCCAGCAGCACCAGAAGGGGGGGCCTCTACGAGCAGTACTTC.